The 23 T cell receptor beta chains reported below all come from one sample, sequenced in a study of T cell responses to AZD1222 COVID-19 vaccine. The repertoire was sequenced with immunoSEQ multiplex PCR; TCRdb's copy has only in-frame clones and lacks some. This table holds about 120,000 clones, 80% to 90% found once. The material sequenced was peripheral blood, taken on day 0 of AZD1222 vaccination. The receptors come from an adult in good health.

This clone is a singleton in its sample. The chain links TRBV7-2 to TRBJ2-1, with D unclear. V lost 6 bases, J lost 9 bases, and 15 bases lay in between. The CDR3 consists of 13 residues. From germline, CDR1 is SGHTA and CDR2 FQGNSA. The chain's CDR3 is CASSSYVTIEQFF. CDR3 DNA: TGTGCCAGCAGTTCATACGTTACAATTGAGCAGTTCTTC.

The chain couples TRBV9 to TRBJ1-2, with D perhaps TRBD1 (5 bases). There are 15 residues in the CDR3. The V gene lost 3 bases and the J gene lost 4 bases, with 16 bases spanning the gap. CDR1 is SGDLS, CDR2 YYNGEE, per germline. The chain's CDR3 is CASSAGTANSYGYTF. The CDR3 DNA follows: TGTGCCAGCAGCGCCGGGACCGCGAACAGCTATGGCTACACCTTC.

J is TRBJ2-5 and V is TRBV11-2; D is perhaps TRBD1 (5 bases). This CDR3 has 16 residues. V was trimmed by 4 bases and J by 4 bases, leaving 19 bases between them. Germline values: CDR1 SGHAT, CDR2 FQNNGV. The CDR3 sequence: CASSSTGIGIGETQYF. In DNA, the CDR3 is TGTGCCAGCAGCTCAACAGGCATAGGGATAGGAGAGACCCAGTACTTC.

This chain joins TRBV7-6 and TRBJ2-5; D is ambiguous. V dropped 3 bases and J dropped 1 base, with 0 bases sitting between them. Germline V gene data show CDR1 as SGHVS and CDR2 as FNYEAQ. This CDR3 is 11 amino acids long. The CDR3 region has the DNA TGTGCCAGCAGCTTCCAAGAGACCCAGTACTTC. Its translation is CASSFQETQYF.

The genes are TRBV6-5 and TRBJ1-1; D ambiguous. The V end was cut by 7 bases, the J end by 1 base, with 13 bases between. This CDR3 is built from 14 residues. Germline V CDR1 and CDR2: MNHEY, SVGAGI. The CDR3 reads CASTRREANTEAFF. CDR3 nucleotides: TGTGCCAGCACCAGGAGAGAGGCGAACACTGAAGCTTTCTTT.

This chain links TRBV28 with TRBJ1-2; D gene unclear. The CDR3 sequence is 13 residues long. The V end lost 1 base, the J end lost 6 bases, and 9 bases lay between the germline ends. CDR1 and CDR2 from the germline V gene are MDHEN and SYDVKM. CDR3 sequence: CASSLFLGDGYTF. CDR3 nucleotide sequence: TGTGCCAGCAGTTTATTTCTGGGCGATGGCTACACCTTC.

V usage is TRBV6-1 and J usage is TRBJ1-3, with TRBD1 identical over 7 bases. Losses at the gene ends were 3 bases for V and 0 bases for J; bases not matched to a gene: 5. This CDR3 contains 16 residues. Germline assignment: CDR1 MNHNS and CDR2 SASEGT. CDR3 nucleotides: TGTGCCAGCAGTGATGAGACAGGGAGCTCTGGAAACACCATATATTTT. It specifies CASSDETGSSGNTIYF.

The chain employs TRBV4-1 and TRBJ1-5; D not certain. CDR1 and CDR2 from the germline V gene are MGHRA and YSYEKL. This CDR3 spans 17 amino acids. Trimming removed 0 bases at V and 4 bases at J, with 16 bases between. CDR3 nucleotides: TGCGCCAGCAGCCAAGATCCGTTGGGATGGGTGAATCAGCCCCAGCATTTT. Translation gives CASSQDPLGWVNQPQHF.

This clone has a handful of counts. The rearrangement links TRBV4-1 to TRBJ1-6, with 7 bases matching TRBD1. Germline CDR1 reads MGHRA; CDR2 reads YSYEKL. The CDR3 length is 17 residues. The trim removed 0 bases at V and 6 bases at J, leaving 8 bases unmatched. The CDR3 coding sequence is TGCGCCAGCAGCCAAGAAGTCCCCCAGGGGGGTAATTCACCCCTCCACTTT. It translates to CASSQEVPQGGNSPLHF.

This clone was seen a handful of times. V gene TRBV11-2 combines with J gene TRBJ1-4; D call uncertain. V lost 2 bases, J lost 4 bases, and 8 bases lay in between. The CDR3 has 14 residues. Per germline, CDR1 SGHAT and CDR2 FQNNGV. CDR3 DNA sequence: TGTGCCAGCAGCTTACGATCGGATAATGAAAAACTGTTTTTT. Its translation is CASSLRSDNEKLFF.

This clone occurred a few times. V is TRBV2 and J is TRBJ2-3; 7 bases agree with TRBD2. V trimming: 4 bases; J trimming: 4 bases; junction bases outside the gene matches: 2. This CDR3 is 13 amino acids long. In germline, CDR1 is SNHLY, CDR2 FYNNEI. This chain's CDR3 is CASSGLAPDTQYF. CDR3 nucleotides: TGTGCCAGCAGTGGACTAGCTCCAGATACGCAGTATTTT.

This rearrangement joins TRBV3-1 (or the pseudogene TRBV3-2) to TRBJ2-4; D is unclear. CDR1 is LGHDT, CDR2 YNNKEL, per germline (reference sequence). The CDR3 sequence is 14 residues long. Trimming stripped 0 bases from V and 1 base from J, with 4 bases between. The chain's CDR3 is CASSQEGAKNIQYF. In DNA, the CDR3 is TGTGCCAGCAGCCAAGAGGGGGCCAAAAACATTCAGTACTTC.

This chain links TRBV30 with TRBJ1-2, with D maybe TRBD1 (5 bases). Trimming took off 0 bases at V and 8 bases at J, with 13 bases between the two ends. This CDR3 spans 13 amino acids. CDR1 is GTSNPN, CDR2 SVGIG, per germline (reference sequence). In DNA form, the CDR3 reads TGTGCCTGGAGTGTAACCAGGGCTGCGGGCTACACCTTC. It specifies CAWSVTRAAGYTF.

The rearrangement uses TRBV7-3 and TRBJ1-3, with unresolved D. CDR1 is SGHTA, CDR2 FQGTGA, per germline. The CDR3 has 14 residues. V was pared by 5 bases and J by 1 base, with 9 bases between. CDR3 residues: CASSPGDSGNTIYF. The CDR3 DNA reads as TGTGCCAGCAGCCCAGGCGATTCTGGAAACACCATATATTTT.

This chain uses TRBV7-9 with TRBJ2-7; 7 bases fit TRBD2. CDR1 and CDR2 from the germline V gene are SEHNR and FQNEAQ (reference sequence). The CDR3 is 14 residues long. Trimming at V came to 5 bases and at J to 2 bases, leaving 6 bases not matched to a gene. The CDR3 loop is CASSPSGRAYEQYF. CDR3 bases: TGTGCCAGCAGCCCTAGTGGGAGGGCCTACGAGCAGTACTTC.

V usage is TRBV28 and J usage is TRBJ2-3; 11 nucleotides match TRBD2. Germline assignment: CDR1 MDHEN and CDR2 SYDVKM. V lost 5 bases and J lost 5; bases outside the gene matches: 6. The CDR3 is made up of 15 amino acids. The CDR3 DNA follows: TGTGCCAGCAGTCTTAGCGGGAGGGCCCAAGATACGCAGTATTTT. It yields the protein CASSLSGRAQDTQYF.

The table lists this clone with a count of one. The chain employs TRBV29-1 and TRBJ1-1; 7 nucleotides align to TRBD1. The CDR3 has 13 residues. Per the germline V gene, CDR1 is SQVTM and CDR2 is ANQGSEA. The ends lost 7 bases at V and 0 bases at J; junction bases unmatched: 5. CDR3 in amino acids: CSARDSMNTEAFF. CDR3 nucleotide sequence: TGCAGCGCCCGGGACAGTATGAACACTGAAGCTTTCTTT.

CDR3 DNA sequence: TGTGCCAGCAGTTCGGGCCCCGAAGAGACCCAGTACTTC. It yields the protein CASSSGPEETQYF. This rearrangement joins TRBV11-3 to TRBJ2-5; no clear D. The V end was cut by 6 bases, the J end by 3 bases, with 11 bases between. The germline V gene has CDR1 SGHNT and CDR2 YENEEA. The CDR3 extends over 13 amino acids. Complete variable domain (other parts from reference TRBV11-3 and TRBJ2-5): EAGVVQSPRYKIIEKKQPVAFWCNPISGHNTLYWYLQNLGQGPELLIRYENEEAVDDSQLPKDRFSAERLKGVDSTLKIQPAELGDSAVYLCASSSGPEETQYFGPGTRLLVL.

The chain couples TRBV11-2 to TRBJ2-2; possible D gene TRBD2, 7 bases. There are 15 residues in the CDR3. V lost 1 base and J lost 6, with 12 bases in between. Germline CDR1 SGHAT, CDR2 FQNNGV. The CDR3 DNA reads as TGTGCCAGCAGCTTAGTAGGGGGGGCGGCCGGGGAGCTGTTTTTT. It specifies CASSLVGGAAGELFF.

This chain links TRBV19 with TRBJ2-5, with 9 bases aligning to TRBD2. This CDR3 comprises 15 residues. The V gene's germline CDR1 is LNHDA and CDR2 SQIVND (reference sequence). V was clipped by 6 bases and J by 1 base; unmatched bases: 6. CDR3 protein: CASSAGGLLQETQYF. CDR3 nucleotide sequence: TGTGCCAGTAGCGCGGGAGGGCTACTCCAAGAGACCCAGTACTTC.

V is TRBV3-1 (or the pseudogene TRBV3-2) and J is TRBJ1-1, with D maybe TRBD1 (5 bases). V lost 7 bases and J lost 4, with 16 bases in between. The length of the CDR3 is 14 residues. From germline, CDR1 is LGHDT and CDR2 YNNKEL (reference sequence). CDR3 region: CASILRGAGTEAFF. Written as DNA, the CDR3 is TGTGCCAGCATCCTCCGAGGGGCCGGCACTGAAGCTTTCTTT.

The chain has TRBV19 and TRBJ1-5; tentatively, D is TRBD1 (6 bases). Trimming left V 7 bases short and J 3 bases short, with 16 bases between. Per the germline V gene, CDR1 is LNHDA and CDR2 is SQIVND (reference sequence). The CDR3 extends over 15 amino acids. The CDR3 DNA sequence: TGTGCCAGTACCATGCGGGGGGGCAACAATCAGCCCCAGCATTTT. It codes for CASTMRGGNNQPQHF.

V gene TRBV5-1 combines with J gene TRBJ2-1, with 9 bases that match TRBD2. The V gene end was trimmed by 1 base and the J gene end by 8 bases; junction bases not matched to a gene: 7. Germline V gene sequence: CDR1 SGHRS, CDR2 YFSETQ. This CDR3 comprises 15 residues. CDR3: CASSLKAGGRDEQFF. CDR3 DNA: TGCGCCAGCAGCTTGAAGGCGGGGGGGCGTGATGAGCAGTTCTTC. The full variable domain, with the rest looked up from reference TRBV5-1 and TRBJ2-1, is KAGVTQTPRYLIKTRGQQVTLSCSPISGHRSVSWYQQTPGQGLQFLFEYFSETQRNKGNFPGRFSGRQFSNSRSEMNVSTLELGDSALYLCASSLKAGGRDEQFFGPGTRLTVL.